Described below is a single T cell receptor beta chain sequence and its context. This sample is part of a study of shared T cell receptors in the human thymus. The CDR3 contains 14 residues. V lost 4 bases to trimming and J lost 7 bases; unmatched junction nucleotides: 3. Germline CDR1 and CDR2: LGHNA and YNFKEQ. This table comes from immunoSEQ multiplex PCR, and its TCRdb copy is limited to in-frame clones, with some not included. The data show hundreds of thousands of clones, with 70% to 90% seen just once and 0.0095% to 0.011% held by the top ten. Another study also made use of these data, one on human thymus T cells. This second study notes: Corrective cardiac operations yielded the resected thymus tissue. Thymic as well as blood repertoires seemed to favor certain V and J genes unevenly. Related work showed strongly overlapping thymic repertoires across unrelated individuals.

Sequenced input: thymocytes. The V call is TRBV4-2, the J call TRBJ2-1; 11 bases map to TRBD2. The source is a boy under three years old with a congenital heart defect. The CDR3 sequence is CASSPSGRTNEQFF. The CDR3 region has the DNA TGTGCCAGCAGCCCTAGCGGGAGGACGAATGAGCAGTTCTTC.